A selection of T cell receptor beta chains follows, all from one sample in a study of T cell responses to AZD1222 COVID-19 vaccine. Assay used: immunoSEQ multiplex PCR; TCRdb lists only in-frame clones, some missing. The sample carries 150,000 to 200,000 clones, 70% to 90% recorded once. The specimen comprised peripheral blood, sampled 28 days after the second AZD1222 dose. The receptors originated from an adult who received the AZD1222 COVID-19 vaccine. CDR3s include the opening cysteine and the closing phenylalanine or tryptophan. D genes are given only for firm matches. A clone size is listed for some rows: how often the clone was seen (once, few, many), or a class if it is expanded.

cdr3_length clone_size j_call d_call v_call cdr3_nt cdr3_aa
13 NA TRBJ1-6 TRBD1 TRBV15 TGTGCCACCAGCAAACGGACAGGATCACCCCTCCACTTT CATSKRTGSPLHF
14 NA TRBJ2-1 TRBD1 TRBV15 TGTGCCACCAGCAAAGGGGACAGAGTAAATGAGCAGTTCTTC CATSKGDRVNEQFF
15 NA TRBJ2-7 TRBD1 TRBV7-8 TGTGCCAGCAGCTTCGGGACAGGGGGCGCATACGAGCAGTACTTC CASSFGTGGAYEQYF
15 NA TRBJ2-5 NA TRBV30 TGTGCCTGGAGTGTACCCTGGGGCAGACAAGAGACCCAGTACTTC CAWSVPWGRQETQYF
13 NA TRBJ1-1 NA TRBV5-1 TGCGCCAGCAGCTTGGAAGGGAACACTGAAGCTTTCTTT CASSLEGNTEAFF
14 NA TRBJ1-2 NA TRBV5-1 TGCGCCAGCAGCTTGGAAGGGATTGGGTATGGCTACACCTTC CASSLEGIGYGYTF
14 once TRBJ2-1 TRBD1 TRBV9 TGTGCCAGCAGCAACAGGGGTTCCTACAATGAGCAGTTCTTC CASSNRGSYNEQFF
13 NA TRBJ1-2 NA TRBV12-3/TRBV12-4 TGTGCCAGCAGTTTAAAAAGGGCGGGAGGCTACACCTTC CASSLKRAGGYTF
13 NA TRBJ2-2 NA TRBV7-6 TGTGCCAGCAGCTTAGGGGGGACCGGGGAGCTGTTTTTT CASSLGGTGELFF
12 once TRBJ2-7 NA TRBV7-9 TGTGCCAGCAGCGGTGCCGGATACGAGCAGTACTTC CASSGAGYEQYF
13 NA TRBJ1-5 NA TRBV7-2 TGTGCCAGCAGCTTTGGTCAGAATCAGCCCCAGCATTTT CASSFGQNQPQHF
15 NA TRBJ1-6 NA TRBV10-3 TGTGCCATCAGTGAGTCGGGCAGGGATGATTCACCCCTCCACTTT CAISESGRDDSPLHF
17 NA TRBJ2-1 TRBD2 TRBV7-4 TGTGCCAGCAGCTCCCCTACGACTAGCGTTTCTTACAATGAGCAGTTCTTC CASSSPTTSVSYNEQFF
15 NA TRBJ2-5 NA TRBV4-3 TGCGCCAGCAGCCAAGCTCCGGGGGCTTGGGAGACCCAGTACTTC CASSQAPGAWETQYF
15 NA TRBJ1-2 NA TRBV5-1 TGCGCCAGCAGCTTGGAAAGCGGAGGGGTGGATGGCTACACCTTC CASSLESGGVDGYTF
18 once TRBJ2-3 TRBD2 TRBV19 TGTGCCAGTAGTAATCAACCGACTAGCGGGGGGGCCGAGGGCACGCAGTATTTT CASSNQPTSGGAEGTQYF
16 NA TRBJ1-1 NA TRBV6-5 TGTGCCAGCAGTTATACCCAATACGGGCTCCCGACTGAAGCTTTCTTT CASSYTQYGLPTEAFF
15 NA TRBJ1-1 NA TRBV11-1 TGTGCCAGCAGCTTCCGGCAGGCGGGGAACACTGAAGCTTTCTTT CASSFRQAGNTEAFF
12 NA TRBJ1-5 TRBD1 TRBV27 TGTGCCAGCAGTTCACAGGGGCAGCCCCAGCATTTT CASSSQGQPQHF
14 NA TRBJ1-3 NA TRBV7-2 TGTGCCAGCAGCTTAGGAGGGCTAGGAAACACCATATATTTT CASSLGGLGNTIYF
13 NA TRBJ2-1 NA TRBV7-2 TGTGCCAGCAGCTTCTCTCAGGTGAATGAGCAGTTCTTC CASSFSQVNEQFF
14 NA TRBJ2-2 NA TRBV5-1 TGCGCCAGCACTCTCCCTAGTCCCGTCCGGGAGCTGTTTTTT CASTLPSPVRELFF
14 once TRBJ1-6 NA TRBV11-1 TGTGCCAGCAGCTCGGGACACGGAAGATCACCCCTCCACTTT CASSSGHGRSPLHF
15 NA TRBJ1-2 TRBD1 TRBV9 TGTGCCAGCAGCCCTCGGACAGGGGGCGCGAATGGCTACACCTTC CASSPRTGGANGYTF
17 NA TRBJ2-4 NA TRBV3-1/TRBV3-2 TGTGCCAGCAGCCAAGTTCAAGGGACGTTAGCCAAAAACATTCAGTACTTC CASSQVQGTLAKNIQYF
13 NA TRBJ2-7 TRBD1 TRBV28 TGTGCAATCCGGACAGGTACTTCCTACGAGCAGTACTTC CAIRTGTSYEQYF
16 NA TRBJ1-4 NA TRBV5-1 TGCGCCAGCAGCCGGGACCAATGGGGGCTTAATGAAAAACTGTTTTTT CASSRDQWGLNEKLFF
16 NA TRBJ1-4 TRBD1 TRBV28 TGTGCCAGCAGTCACCAGGGGGCGGGGGCTAATGAAAAACTGTTTTTT CASSHQGAGANEKLFF